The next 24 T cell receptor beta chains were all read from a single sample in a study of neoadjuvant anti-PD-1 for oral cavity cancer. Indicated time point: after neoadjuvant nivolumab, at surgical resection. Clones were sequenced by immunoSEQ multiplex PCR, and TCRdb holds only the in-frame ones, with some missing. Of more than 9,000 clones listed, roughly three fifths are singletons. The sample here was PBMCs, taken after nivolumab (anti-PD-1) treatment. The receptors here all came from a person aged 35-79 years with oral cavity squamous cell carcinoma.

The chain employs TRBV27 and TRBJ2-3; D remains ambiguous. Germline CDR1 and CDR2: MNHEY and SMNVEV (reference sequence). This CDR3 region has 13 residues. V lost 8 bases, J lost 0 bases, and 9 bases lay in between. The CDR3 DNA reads TGTGCCAGCTCCGATCCCAGCACAGATACGCAGTATTTT. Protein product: CASSDPSTDTQYF.

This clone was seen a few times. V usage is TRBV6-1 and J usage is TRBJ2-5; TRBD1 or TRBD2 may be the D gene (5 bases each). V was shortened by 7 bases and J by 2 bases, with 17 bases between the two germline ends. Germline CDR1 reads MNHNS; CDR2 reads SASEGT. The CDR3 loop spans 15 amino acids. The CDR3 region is CASTLYRGRQETQYF. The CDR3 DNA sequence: TGTGCCAGCACCCTCTATAGGGGACGGCAAGAGACCCAGTACTTC.

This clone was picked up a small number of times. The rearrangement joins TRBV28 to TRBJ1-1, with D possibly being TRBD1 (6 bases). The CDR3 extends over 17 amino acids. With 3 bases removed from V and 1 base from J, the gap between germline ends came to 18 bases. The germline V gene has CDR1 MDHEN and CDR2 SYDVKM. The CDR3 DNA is TGTGCCAGCAGTTTCTCCCTCGGGGGGCGGTCGAACACTGAAGCTTTCTTT. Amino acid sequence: CASSFSLGGRSNTEAFF.

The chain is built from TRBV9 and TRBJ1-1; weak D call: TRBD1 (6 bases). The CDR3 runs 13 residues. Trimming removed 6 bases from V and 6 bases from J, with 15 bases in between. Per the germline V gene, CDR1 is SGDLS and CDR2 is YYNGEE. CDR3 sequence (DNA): TGTGCCAGCAACCAACAGGGAAGTCCTGAAGCTTTCTTT. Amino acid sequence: CASNQQGSPEAFF.

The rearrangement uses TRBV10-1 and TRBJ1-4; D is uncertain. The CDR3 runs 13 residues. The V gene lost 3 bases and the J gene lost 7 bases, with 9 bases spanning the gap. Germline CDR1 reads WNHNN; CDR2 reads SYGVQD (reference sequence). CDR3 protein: CASSERRGEKLFF. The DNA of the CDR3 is TGCGCCAGCAGTGAACGAAGAGGTGAAAAACTGTTTTTT.

CDR3 in amino acids: CASSLKTGVYEQYF. CDR3 bases: TGTGCCAGCAGCTTAAAGACAGGGGTCTACGAGCAGTACTTC. This rearrangement joins TRBV7-2 to TRBJ2-7, with 8 bases that match TRBD1. The CDR3 runs to 14 residues. Germline-derived CDR1 and CDR2 are SGHTA and FQGNSA. The V and J ends lost 2 bases and 3 bases, in that order; junction bases with no gene match: 3. Supplemented by reference TRBV7-2 and TRBJ2-7, the full variable domain reads GAGVSQSPSNKVTEKGKDVELRCDPISGHTALYWYRQSLGQGLEFLIYFQGNSAPDKSGLPSDRFSAERTGGSVSTLTIQRTQQEDSAVYLCASSLKTGVYEQYFGPGTRLTVT.

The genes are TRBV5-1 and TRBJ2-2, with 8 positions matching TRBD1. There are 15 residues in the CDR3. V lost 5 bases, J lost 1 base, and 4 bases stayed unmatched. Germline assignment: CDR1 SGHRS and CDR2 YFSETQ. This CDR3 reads CASRGGQENTGELFF. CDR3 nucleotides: TGCGCCAGCAGAGGGGGACAGGAGAACACCGGGGAGCTGTTTTTT.

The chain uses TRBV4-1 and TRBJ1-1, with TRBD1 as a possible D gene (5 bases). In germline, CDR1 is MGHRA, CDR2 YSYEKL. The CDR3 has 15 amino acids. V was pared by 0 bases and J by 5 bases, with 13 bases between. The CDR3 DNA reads TGCGCCAGCAGCCAAGAAGGCAGGGCGTGGACTGAAGCTTTCTTT. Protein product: CASSQEGRAWTEAFF.

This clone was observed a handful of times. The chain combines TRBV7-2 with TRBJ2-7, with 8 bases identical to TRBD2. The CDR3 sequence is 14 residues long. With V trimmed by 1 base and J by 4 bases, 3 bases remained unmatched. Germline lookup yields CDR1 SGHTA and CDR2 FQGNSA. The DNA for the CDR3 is TGTGCCAGCAGCTTAGATCCTAGCGGGTACGAGCAGTACTTC. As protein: CASSLDPSGYEQYF.

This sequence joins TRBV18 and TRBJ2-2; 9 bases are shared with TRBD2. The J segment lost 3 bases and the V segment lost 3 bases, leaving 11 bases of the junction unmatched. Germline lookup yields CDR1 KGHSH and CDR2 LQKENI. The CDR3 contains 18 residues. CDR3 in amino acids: CASSPLFSGRSDTGELFF. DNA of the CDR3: TGTGCCAGCTCACCCTTGTTCAGCGGGAGGTCGGACACCGGGGAGCTGTTTTTT.

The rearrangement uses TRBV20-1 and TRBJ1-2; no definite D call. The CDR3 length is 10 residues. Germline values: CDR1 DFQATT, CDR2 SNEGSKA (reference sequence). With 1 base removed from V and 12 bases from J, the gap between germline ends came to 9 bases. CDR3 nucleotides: TGCAGTGCTAGAGTAATAGTGCACACCTTC. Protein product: CSARVIVHTF.

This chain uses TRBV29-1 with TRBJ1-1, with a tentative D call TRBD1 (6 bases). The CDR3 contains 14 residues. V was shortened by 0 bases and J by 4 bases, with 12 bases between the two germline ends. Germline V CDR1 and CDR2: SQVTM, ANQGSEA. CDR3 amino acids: CSVEDLGQITEAFF. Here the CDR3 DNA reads TGCAGCGTTGAAGATTTAGGACAGATCACTGAAGCTTTCTTT.

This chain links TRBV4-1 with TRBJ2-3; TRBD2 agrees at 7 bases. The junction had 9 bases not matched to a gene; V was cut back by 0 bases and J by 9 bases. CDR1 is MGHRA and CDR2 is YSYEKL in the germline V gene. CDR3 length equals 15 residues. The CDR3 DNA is TGCGCCAGCAGCCAAGATGGAGGAGCGGGGACGACGCAGTATTTT. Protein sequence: CASSQDGGAGTTQYF.

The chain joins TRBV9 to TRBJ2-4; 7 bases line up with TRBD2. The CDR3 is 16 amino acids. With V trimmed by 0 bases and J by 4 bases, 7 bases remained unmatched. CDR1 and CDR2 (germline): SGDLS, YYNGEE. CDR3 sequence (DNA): TGTGCCAGCAGCGTAGGAATCGGGGGGAGGAAAAACATTCAGTACTTC. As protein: CASSVGIGGRKNIQYF.

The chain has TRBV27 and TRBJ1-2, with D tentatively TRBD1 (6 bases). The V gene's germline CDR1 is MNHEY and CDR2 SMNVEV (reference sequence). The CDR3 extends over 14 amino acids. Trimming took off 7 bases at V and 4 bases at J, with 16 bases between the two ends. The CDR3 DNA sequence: TGTGCCAGCAATACAGGGACCCTTAGCTATGGCTACACCTTC. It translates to CASNTGTLSYGYTF.

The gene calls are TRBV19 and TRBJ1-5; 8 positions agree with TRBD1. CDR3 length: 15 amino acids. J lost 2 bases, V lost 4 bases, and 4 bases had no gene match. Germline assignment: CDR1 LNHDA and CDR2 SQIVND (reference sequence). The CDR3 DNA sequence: TGTGCCAGTAGTAGAGAGGACAGGGGCAATCAGCCCCAGCATTTT. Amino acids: CASSREDRGNQPQHF.

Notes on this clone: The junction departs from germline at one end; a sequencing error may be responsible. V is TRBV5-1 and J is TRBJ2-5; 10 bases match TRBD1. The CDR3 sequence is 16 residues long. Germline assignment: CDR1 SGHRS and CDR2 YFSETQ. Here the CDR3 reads CASSLGVTGGQEAQYF. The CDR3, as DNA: TGCGCCAGCAGCCTGGGGGTGACAGGGGGCCAAGAGGCCCAGTACTTC.

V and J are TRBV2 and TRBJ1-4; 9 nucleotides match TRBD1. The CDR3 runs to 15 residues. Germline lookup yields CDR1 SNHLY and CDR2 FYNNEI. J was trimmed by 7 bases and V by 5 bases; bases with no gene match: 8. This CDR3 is CASSLPDRGSEKLFF. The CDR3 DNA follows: TGTGCCAGCAGTCTGCCCGACAGGGGGAGTGAAAAACTGTTTTTT.

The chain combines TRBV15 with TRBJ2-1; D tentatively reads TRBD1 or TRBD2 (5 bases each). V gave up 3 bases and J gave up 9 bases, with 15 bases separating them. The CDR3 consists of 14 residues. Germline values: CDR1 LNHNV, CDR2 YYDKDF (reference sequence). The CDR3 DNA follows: TGTGCCACCAGCAGGCCTCCCGGGGCGACTGAGCAGTTCTTC. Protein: CATSRPPGATEQFF.

The CDR3 region is CASSPRRTSGGSADTQYF. CDR3 bases: TGTGCCAGCAGCCCTAGACGGACTAGCGGGGGCTCGGCAGATACGCAGTATTTT. J is TRBJ2-3 and V is TRBV7-2, with 13 bases fitting TRBD2. J was trimmed by 4 bases and V by 5 bases; bases with no gene match: 12. Germline V gene sequence: CDR1 SGHTA, CDR2 FQGNSA. The CDR3 consists of 18 residues.

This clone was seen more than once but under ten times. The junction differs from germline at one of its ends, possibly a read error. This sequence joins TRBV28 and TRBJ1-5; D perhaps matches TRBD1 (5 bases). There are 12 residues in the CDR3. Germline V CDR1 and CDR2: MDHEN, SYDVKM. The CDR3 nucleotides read TGTGCCAGCATGCAGGGCAACCAGCCCCAGCATTTT. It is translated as CASMQGNQPQHF.

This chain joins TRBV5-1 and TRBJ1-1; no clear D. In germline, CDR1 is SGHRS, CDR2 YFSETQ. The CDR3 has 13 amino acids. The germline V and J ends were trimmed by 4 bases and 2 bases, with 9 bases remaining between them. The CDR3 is CASSQDVNTEAFF. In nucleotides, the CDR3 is TGCGCCAGCAGCCAGGACGTTAACACTGAAGCTTTCTTT.

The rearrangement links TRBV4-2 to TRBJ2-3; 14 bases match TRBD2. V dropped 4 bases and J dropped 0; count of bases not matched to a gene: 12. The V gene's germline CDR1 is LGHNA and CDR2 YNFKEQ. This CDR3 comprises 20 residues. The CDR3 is CASSLHSGTSGGISTDTQYF. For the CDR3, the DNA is TGTGCCAGCAGCCTTCATTCCGGGACTAGCGGGGGAATAAGCACAGATACGCAGTATTTT.

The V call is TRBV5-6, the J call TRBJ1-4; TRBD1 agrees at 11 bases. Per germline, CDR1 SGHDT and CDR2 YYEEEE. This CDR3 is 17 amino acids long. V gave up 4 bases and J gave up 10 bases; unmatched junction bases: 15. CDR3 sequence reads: CASSLTAGTGGVVKLFF. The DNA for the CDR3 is TGTGCCAGCAGCCTTACCGCCGGGACAGGGGGGGTAGTAAAACTGTTTTTT.